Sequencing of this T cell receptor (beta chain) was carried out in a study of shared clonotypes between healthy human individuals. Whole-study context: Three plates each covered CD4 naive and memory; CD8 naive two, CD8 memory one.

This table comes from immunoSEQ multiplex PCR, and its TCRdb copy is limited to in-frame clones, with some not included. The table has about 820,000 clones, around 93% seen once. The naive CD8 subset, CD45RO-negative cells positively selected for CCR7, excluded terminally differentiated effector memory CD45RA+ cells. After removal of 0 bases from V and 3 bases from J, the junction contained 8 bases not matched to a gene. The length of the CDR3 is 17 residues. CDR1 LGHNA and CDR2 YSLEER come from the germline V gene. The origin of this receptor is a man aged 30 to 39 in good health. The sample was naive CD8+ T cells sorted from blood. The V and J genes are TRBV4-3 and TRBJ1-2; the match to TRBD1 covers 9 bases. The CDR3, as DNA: TGCGCCAGCAGCCAAGATAGGCCGGGACAGGGCGACTATGGCTACACCTTC. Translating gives CASSQDRPGQGDYGYTF.